This T cell receptor beta chain was documented in a study of CD8+ T cells in alopecia areata. Treatment denoted: oral pan-JAK inhibitor, 5-10 mg twice daily. The CDR3 spans 14 residues. CDR1 and CDR2 (germline): GTSNPN, SVGIG (reference sequence). V was trimmed by 2 bases and J by 6 bases, leaving 13 bases between them. Reverse transcription of extracted RNA yielded cDNA, which provided the sequencing template. Some clones are missing from TCRdb's copy, which holds only in-frame ones; the method was immunoSEQ multiplex PCR. The profile shows 140,000 to 150,000 clones, 45% to 60% of them singletons. The sequence was obtained from a human donor with alopecia areata. J is TRBJ2-2 and V is TRBV30; D may be TRBD1 (6 bases). The sample here was CD8+ T cells sorted from blood, taken at week 4, from a patient treated with tofacitinib. The CDR3 DNA sequence: TGTGCCTGGAGTATAAGGGGGTCCGCCGGGGAGCTGTTTTTT. As protein: CAWSIRGSAGELFF. Drawing the rest from reference TRBV30 and TRBJ2-2, the complete variable domain is SQTIHQWPATLVQPVGSPLSLECTVEGTSNPNLYWYRQAAGRGLQLLFYSVGIGQISSEVPQNLSASRPQDRQFILSSKKLLLSDSGFYLCAWSIRGSAGELFFGEGSRLTVL.